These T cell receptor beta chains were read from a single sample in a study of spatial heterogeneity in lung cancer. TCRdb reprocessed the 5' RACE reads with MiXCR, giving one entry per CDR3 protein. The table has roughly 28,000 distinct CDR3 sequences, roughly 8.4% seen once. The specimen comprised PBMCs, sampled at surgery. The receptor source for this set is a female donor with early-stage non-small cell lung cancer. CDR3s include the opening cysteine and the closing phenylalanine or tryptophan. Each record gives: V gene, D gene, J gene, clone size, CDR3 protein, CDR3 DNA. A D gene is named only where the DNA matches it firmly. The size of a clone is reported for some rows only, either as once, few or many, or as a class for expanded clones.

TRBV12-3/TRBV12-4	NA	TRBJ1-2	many	CASSLIGYGYTF	TGTGCCAGCAGTTTGATAGGCTATGGCTACACCTTC
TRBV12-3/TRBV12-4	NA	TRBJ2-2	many	CASSLVDTGELFF	TGTGCCAGCAGTTTAGTCGACACCGGGGAGCTGTTTTTT
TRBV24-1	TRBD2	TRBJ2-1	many	CATSAGASGTYNEQFF	TGTGCCACCAGTGCCGGCGCTAGCGGGACCTACAATGAGCAGTTCTTC
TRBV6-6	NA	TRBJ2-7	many	CASQLATGFYEQYF	TGTGCCAGCCAACTCGCGACAGGCTTCTACGAGCAGTACTTC
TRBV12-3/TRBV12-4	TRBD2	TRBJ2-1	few	CASSKGLADNEQFF	TGTGCCAGCAGTAAGGGACTAGCGGACAATGAGCAGTTCTTC
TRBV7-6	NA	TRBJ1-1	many	CASSLAGENTEAFF	TGTGCCAGCAGCTTAGCGGGGGAGAACACTGAAGCTTTCTTT
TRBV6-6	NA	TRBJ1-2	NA	CASSTAGGVGYGYTF	TGTGCCAGCAGTACGGCCGGGGGCGTAGGTTATGGCTACACCTTC
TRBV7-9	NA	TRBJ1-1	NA	CASRDLGNTEAFF	TGTGCCAGCAGGGATTTGGGGAACACTGAAGCTTTCTTT
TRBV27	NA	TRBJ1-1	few	CAHSAKRALGAETEAFF	TGTGCCCACTCCGCCAAAAGGGCCCTGGGGGCAGAGACTGAAGCTTTCTTT
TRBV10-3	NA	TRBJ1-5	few	CAISENKAGQPQHF	TGTGCCATCAGTGAAAATAAGGCGGGTCAGCCCCAGCATTTT
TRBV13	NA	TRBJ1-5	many	CASSLGYHGPQHF	TGTGCCAGCAGCTTAGGTTATCATGGGCCCCAGCATTTT
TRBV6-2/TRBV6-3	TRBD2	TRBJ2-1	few	CASRKQRWASGRATEQFF	TGTGCCAGCAGGAAGCAGCGCTGGGCTAGCGGGAGGGCGACTGAGCAGTTCTTC
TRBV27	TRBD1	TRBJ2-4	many	CASRHPAGQGPDIQYF	TGTGCCAGCAGACACCCCGCGGGACAGGGTCCGGACATTCAGTACTTC
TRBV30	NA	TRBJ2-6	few	CAWGPGVVANVLTF	TGTGCCTGGGGACCTGGGGTGGTGGCCAACGTCCTGACTTTC
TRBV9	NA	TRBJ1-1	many	CASSVGQYAEAFF	TGTGCCAGCAGCGTAGGACAGTACGCTGAAGCTTTCTTT
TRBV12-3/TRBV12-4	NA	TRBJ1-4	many	CASSPLPLAALDEKLFF	TGTGCCAGCAGCCCTCTCCCCCTGGCGGCTTTGGATGAAAAACTGTTTTTT
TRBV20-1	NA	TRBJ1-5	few	CSARQGFGQPQHF	TGCAGTGCGAGGCAGGGTTTTGGGCAGCCCCAGCATTTT
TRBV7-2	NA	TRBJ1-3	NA	CASSLGLAYRNTIYF	TGTGCCAGCAGCTTAGGGCTGGCGTATCGAAACACCATATATTTT
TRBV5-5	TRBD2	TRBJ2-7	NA	CASSFAGWTSGSREQYF	TGTGCCAGCAGCTTCGCCGGATGGACTAGCGGGAGCCGGGAGCAGTACTTC
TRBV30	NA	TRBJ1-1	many	CAWSVGTEAFF	TGTGCCTGGAGTGTCGGGACTGAAGCTTTCTTT
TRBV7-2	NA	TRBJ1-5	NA	CASSLGAVGNQPQHF	TGTGCCAGCAGCTTAGGGGCCGTAGGCAATCAGCCCCAGCATTTT
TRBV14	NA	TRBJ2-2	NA	CASSPIAGNTGELFF	TGTGCCAGCAGCCCGATCGCAGGGAACACCGGGGAGCTGTTTTTT
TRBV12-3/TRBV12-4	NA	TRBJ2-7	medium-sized	CASRTSGRSYEQYF	TGTGCCAGCAGAACCTCAGGGAGGAGCTACGAGCAGTACTTC
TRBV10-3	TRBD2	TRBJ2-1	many	CAIRGLAENEQFF	TGTGCCATCAGGGGACTAGCGGAGAATGAGCAGTTCTTC